This paragraph reports one T cell receptor (beta chain). The germline CDR1 and CDR2 sequences are LNHDA and SQIVND (reference sequence). The CDR3 runs 14 residues. V gave up 6 bases and J gave up 4 bases; unmatched junction bases: 1. The data derive from a study of glioma-infiltrating T cells after dendritic cell vaccination. As for the study in general: Between the early 2000s and the early 2010s, patients got autologous tumor lysate-pulsed dendritic cell vaccines.

The PCR used 60 V beta and 13 J beta primers. Produced via immunoSEQ multiplex PCR; TCRdb's table is partial and in-frame only. The sample records some 90,000 clones, about 81% being singletons. Noted time point: after dendritic cell vaccination, including at tumor progression/relapse. Selection required adequate fresh-frozen tumor tissue plus more than two years' survival data. Blood PBMC samples: pre-vaccination, two weeks post third vaccination, and at tumor progression. This TCR was sampled from a human donor with glioblastoma. This specimen was blood, taken after dendritic cell vaccination. The J gene is TRBJ2-1, the V gene TRBV19; 12 bases are a match to TRBD2. CDR3 sequence (DNA): TGTGCCAGTAGCGGACTAGCGGGATACAATGAGCAGTTCTTC. It is translated as CASSGLAGYNEQFF. The whole variable domain, remainder taken from reference TRBV19 and TRBJ2-1, is DGGITQSPKYLFRKEGQNVTLSCEQNLNHDAMYWYRQDPGQGLRLIYYSQIVNDFQKGDIAEGYSVSREKKESFPLTVTSAQKNPTAFYLCASSGLAGYNEQFFGPGTRLTVL.